This passage covers 10 T cell receptor beta chains from one sample sequenced in a study of CD8 T cells in Susac syndrome. cDNA came from approximately 0.5 to 1 ug RNA primed by random hexamers. TCRdb ran MiXCR on the immunoSEQ multiplex PCR reads and lists one entry per CDR3 protein. The table shows about 290,000 distinct CDR3 sequences, with approximately 85% occurring only once. Sequenced sample: CD8+ T cells from PBMCs. All receptors come from a human donor with multiple sclerosis.

A single count supports this clonotype. V gene TRBV12-3 or TRBV12-4 combines with J gene TRBJ2-1; 13 nucleotides align to TRBD2. This CDR3 contains 16 residues. V gave up 6 bases and J gave up 10 bases; unmatched junction bases: 12. CDR3 coding DNA: TGTGCCAGCAGCTTTCCACAGCCGGGACTAGCGGGAGAGCAGTTCTTC. This codes for CASSFPQPGLAGEQFF.

The CDR3 nucleotides are TGTGCCAGCAGTTCACCCTCCCCGGGAGTCTCTGGAAACACCATATATTTT. It codes for CASSSPSPGVSGNTIYF. V and J are TRBV25-1 and TRBJ1-3; D remains ambiguous. V lost 5 bases to trimming and J lost 0 bases, with 17 bases between them. Germline V gene sequence: CDR1 MGHDK, CDR2 SYGVNS. This CDR3 is built from 17 residues.

V gene TRBV7-9 combines with J gene TRBJ1-1, with 7 bases matching TRBD1. V shed 1 base, J shed 7 bases, and the junction held 6 bases outside the gene matches. This CDR3 contains 14 residues. CDR1 is SEHNR, CDR2 FQNEAQ, per germline (reference sequence). CDR3 loop: CASSLGGQGGEAFF. The CDR3, as DNA: TGTGCCAGCAGCTTAGGCGGGCAGGGGGGTGAAGCTTTCTTT.

V is TRBV7-9 and J is TRBJ2-1; D gene ambiguous. Germline CDR1 SEHNR, CDR2 FQNEAQ (reference sequence). V was trimmed by 5 bases and J by 5 bases, leaving 10 bases between them. The CDR3 has 13 amino acids. This CDR3 reads CASSDSLDNEQFF. DNA of the CDR3: TGTGCCAGCAGCGACTCATTGGACAATGAGCAGTTCTTC.

The chain links TRBV6-1 to TRBJ2-5; TRBD1 agrees at 10 bases. Germline CDR1 reads MNHNS; CDR2 reads SASEGT. This CDR3 has 17 residues. The trim removed 2 bases at V and 4 bases at J, leaving 10 bases unmatched. The CDR3 loop reads CASSESGQGSVGETQYF. CDR3 nucleotides: TGTGCCAGCAGTGAATCGGGACAGGGGAGTGTGGGAGAGACCCAGTACTTC.

This clonotype was seen a handful of times. This chain joins TRBV9 and TRBJ1-2; TRBD1 might be the D (5 bases). This CDR3 region has 13 residues. V was clipped by 5 bases and J by 6 bases, with 14 bases between them. The germline V gene has CDR1 SGDLS and CDR2 YYNGEE. The CDR3 DNA reads as TGTGCCAGCAGTCCTTCAGAGGGGAATGGCTACACCTTC. It is translated as CASSPSEGNGYTF.

The chain joins TRBV20-1 to TRBJ2-3, with a tentative D call TRBD1 (5 bases). The V gene lost 2 bases and the J gene lost 5 bases, with 11 bases spanning the gap. Germline CDR1 reads DFQATT; CDR2 reads SNEGSKA (reference sequence). This CDR3 spans 13 amino acids. The CDR3 nucleotides read TGCAGTGCTAGAAGACAGTTTGAAGATACGCAGTATTTT. It specifies CSARRQFEDTQYF.

This clonotype was counted once. This chain joins TRBV9 and TRBJ1-1, with unresolved D. Germline assignment: CDR1 SGDLS and CDR2 YYNGEE. This CDR3 is built from 15 residues. The V and J ends lost 0 bases and 3 bases respectively, with 12 bases between them. DNA of the CDR3: TGTGCCAGCAGCGTAGATGAGGGTTTATACACTGAAGCTTTCTTT. This encodes CASSVDEGLYTEAFF.

J is TRBJ2-1 and V is TRBV9, with D perhaps matching TRBD2 (5 bases). Germline V lookup: CDR1 SGDLS, CDR2 YYNGEE. This CDR3 has 15 amino acids. V dropped 0 bases and J dropped 8 bases, with 15 bases sitting between them. The CDR3 DNA sequence: TGTGCCAGCAGCGTAGAAGGGCGCGGAGGAGATGAGCAGTTCTTC. This encodes CASSVEGRGGDEQFF.

This sequence joins TRBV5-6 and TRBJ2-7; perhaps TRBD1 as D (5 bases). The CDR3 totals 14 residues. In germline, CDR1 is SGHDT, CDR2 YYEEEE. V lost 1 base and J 6 bases, leaving 14 bases between the germline ends. In DNA form, the CDR3 reads TGTGCCAGCAGCTTGTCAGGGTCGTCGTTCGAGCAGTACTTC. Its protein product is CASSLSGSSFEQYF.